The 10 T cell receptor beta chains below all came from one sample that was sequenced in a study of OX40 agonist ivuxolimab in advanced cancers. The data were produced by immunoSEQ multiplex PCR, yet TCRdb's version contains in-frame clones alone and is incomplete. Found here are 35,000 to 45,000 clones, 87% of them singletons; the top ten hold around 17%. Specimen: CD4+ or CD8+ T cells sorted from blood, collected in a trial of the OX40 agonist ivuxolimab. These receptors all stem from an adult with an advanced solid tumor such as melanoma, head and neck, liver or kidney cancer.

This chain uses TRBV30 with TRBJ1-1; a possible D gene is TRBD1 (6 bases). Germline CDR1 GTSNPN, CDR2 SVGIG (reference sequence). V lost 7 bases, J lost 4 bases, and 16 bases lay in between. This CDR3 contains 13 residues. For the CDR3, the DNA is TGTGCCTATAGAGGGGGTATGGCCACTGAAGCTTTCTTT. Translating it yields CAYRGGMATEAFF.

This clone was observed a few times. This chain connects TRBV29-1 to TRBJ1-1; D not resolved. The length of the CDR3 is 12 residues. V was clipped by 0 bases and J by 5 bases, with 7 bases between them. CDR1 is SQVTM, CDR2 ANQGSEA, per germline. CDR3 sequence reads: CSVEDAKTEAFF. The CDR3 region has the DNA TGCAGCGTTGAAGATGCCAAGACTGAAGCTTTCTTT.

This clone has just one count. The chain joins TRBV11-2 to TRBJ1-1; no reliable D call. This CDR3 is built from 12 residues. Trimming left V 3 bases short and J 6 bases short, with 8 bases between. In germline, CDR1 is SGHAT, CDR2 FQNNGV. As DNA, the CDR3 is TGTGCCAGCAGCTTTCAATTGGCTGAAGCTTTCTTT. Translated: CASSFQLAEAFF.

CDR3 amino acids: CASSVADGTYEQYF. CDR3 coding DNA: TGTGCCAGCAGCGTAGCGGACGGAACCTACGAGCAGTACTTC. V and J are TRBV9 and TRBJ2-7, with D unclear. The V end lost 0 bases, the J end lost 2 bases, and 9 bases lay between the germline ends. The germline CDR1 and CDR2 sequences are SGDLS and YYNGEE. The CDR3 has 14 residues. Supplemented by reference TRBV9 and TRBJ2-7, the full variable domain reads DSGVTQTPKHLITATGQRVTLRCSPRSGDLSVYWYQQSLDQGLQFLIQYYNGEERAKGNILERFSAQQFPDLHSELNLSSLELGDSALYFCASSVADGTYEQYFGPGTRLTVT.

The chain joins TRBV2 to TRBJ1-5, with unresolved D. Looked up from germline, CDR1 is SNHLY and CDR2 is FYNNEI. The CDR3 runs to 16 residues. Trimming stripped 4 bases from V and 1 base from J, with 14 bases between. Written as DNA, the CDR3 is TGTGCCAGCAGTGTCGGACCGTTAGGGAGCAATCAGCCCCAGCATTTT. Protein sequence: CASSVGPLGSNQPQHF.

This rearrangement joins TRBV28 to TRBJ1-2; a possible D gene is TRBD1 (6 bases). The V end lost 2 bases, the J end lost 5 bases, and 12 bases lay between the germline ends. Germline assignment: CDR1 MDHEN and CDR2 SYDVKM. The CDR3 spans 14 residues. CDR3 DNA: TGTGCCAGCAGTTTAGCAGGGGCTGGATATGGCTACACCTTC. Translated, it gives CASSLAGAGYGYTF.

This rearrangement joins TRBV5-8 to TRBJ2-5; the match to TRBD1 covers 7 bases. The CDR3 runs to 16 residues. The junction had 16 bases not matched to a gene; V was cut back by 4 bases and J by 7 bases. Per the germline V gene, CDR1 is SGHTS and CDR2 is YDEGEE. CDR3 loop: CASSRRTGLQDWTQYF. Here the CDR3 DNA reads TGTGCCAGCAGCAGGAGGACAGGCCTGCAAGATTGGACCCAGTACTTC.

This CDR3 reads CASSPEGRGPGYTF. CDR3 nucleotide sequence: TGCGCCAGCAGCCCCGAGGGTAGGGGGCCTGGCTACACCTTC. J is TRBJ1-2 and V is TRBV4-1; 7 bases are shared with TRBD1. Germline V gives CDR1 MGHRA, CDR2 YSYEKL. Unmatched junction bases numbered 9, after V lost 4 bases and J lost 7 bases. The CDR3 contains 14 residues.

The chain carries TRBV4-1 and TRBJ1-6; no firm D call. CDR1 and CDR2 (germline): MGHRA, YSYEKL. The CDR3 runs to 12 residues. V gave up 3 bases and J gave up 6 bases, with 3 bases separating them. The CDR3 loop reads CASSHFNSPLHF. CDR3 bases: TGCGCCAGCAGCCATTTTAATTCACCCCTCCACTTT.

The gene calls are TRBV30 and TRBJ2-5, with D possibly being TRBD1 (5 bases). V was pared by 5 bases and J by 4 bases, with 14 bases between. This CDR3 is built from 13 residues. Germline values: CDR1 GTSNPN, CDR2 SVGIG (reference sequence). The CDR3 coding sequence is TGTGCCTGGGCGACAGCCTTCGGAGAGACCCAGTACTTC. It codes for CAWATAFGETQYF.